The entry that follows covers one T cell receptor beta chain sequence. As handled by the study authors: Amplifying reference gene primers gave estimates of nucleated cell counts. Clones were read by immunoSEQ multiplex PCR, and TCRdb kept only the in-frame ones, dropping some. Clonal size and the V and J genes are those of that table, whereas D and trimming came from the DNA. Of 60,000 to 80,000 clones in the sample, 92% are singletons; the top ten hold roughly 6.2%. The V end was cut by 2 bases, the J end by 6 bases, with 15 bases between. CDR1 and CDR2 from the germline V gene are KGHDR and SFDVKD. The CDR3 runs 15 residues. This record comes from a study of blood T cell repertoires in COVID-19. Overall study: Acute and convalescent COVID-19 specimens originated in the United States, Italy and Spain. Sample material is recorded as cDNA or gDNA derived from T cells, B-cell-depleted T cells, or PBMCs.

The clonotype originates from a human donor in a cohort sampled during active COVID-19. V usage is TRBV24-1 and J usage is TRBJ1-2; the D gene is possibly TRBD1 (6 bases). What was sequenced was peripheral blood. CDR3 in DNA: TGTGCCACCAGTGATTCTGGACAGCGTGGAGATGGCTACACCTTC. This codes for CATSDSGQRGDGYTF.